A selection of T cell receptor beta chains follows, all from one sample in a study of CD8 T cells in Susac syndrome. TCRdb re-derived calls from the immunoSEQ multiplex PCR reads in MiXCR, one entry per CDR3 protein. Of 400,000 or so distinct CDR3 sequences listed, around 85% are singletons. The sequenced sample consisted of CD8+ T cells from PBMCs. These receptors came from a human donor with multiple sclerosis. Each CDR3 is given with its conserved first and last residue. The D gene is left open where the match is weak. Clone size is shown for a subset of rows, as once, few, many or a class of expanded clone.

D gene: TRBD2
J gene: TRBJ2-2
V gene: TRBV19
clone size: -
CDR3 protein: CASSETPGLAGESNTGELFF
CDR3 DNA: TGTGCCAGTAGTGAAACTCCGGGACTAGCGGGAGAATCGAACACCGGGGAGCTGTTTTTT

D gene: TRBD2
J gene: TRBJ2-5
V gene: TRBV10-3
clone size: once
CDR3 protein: CAISEQGTSGRETQYF
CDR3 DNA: TGTGCCATCAGTGAACAAGGGACTAGCGGGAGGGAGACCCAGTACTTC

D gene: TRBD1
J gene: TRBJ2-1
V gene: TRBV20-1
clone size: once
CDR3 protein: CSAGQGNELYGNEQFF
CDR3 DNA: TGCAGTGCTGGACAGGGGAACGAGCTTTATGGGAATGAGCAGTTCTTC

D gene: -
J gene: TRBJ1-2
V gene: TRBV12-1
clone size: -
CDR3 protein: CASSFVEVYGYTF
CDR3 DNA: TGTGCCAGCAGCTTTGTGGAGGTCTATGGCTACACCTTC

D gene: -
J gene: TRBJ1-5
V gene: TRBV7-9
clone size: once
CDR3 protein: CASSHQGSGQPQHF
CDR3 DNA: TGTGCCAGCAGCCACCAGGGGAGTGGGCAGCCCCAGCATTTT

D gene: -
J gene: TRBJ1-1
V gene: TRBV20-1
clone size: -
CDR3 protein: CSARPQVSPVEVFF
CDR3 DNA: TGCAGTGCTAGACCTCAGGTGTCACCGGTTGAAGTTTTCTTT

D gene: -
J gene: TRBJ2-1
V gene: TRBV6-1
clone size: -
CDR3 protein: CASSEGFYNEQFF
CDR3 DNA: TGTGCCAGCAGTGAAGGGTTCTACAATGAGCAGTTCTTC

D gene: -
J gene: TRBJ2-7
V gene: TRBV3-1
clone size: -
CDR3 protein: CASSPSGTLTYEQYF
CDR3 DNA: TGTGCCAGCAGCCCCTCGGGGACGCTAACCTACGAGCAGTACTTC

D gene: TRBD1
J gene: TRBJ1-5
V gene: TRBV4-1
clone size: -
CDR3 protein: CASSQARTGPQPQHF
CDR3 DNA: TGCGCCAGCAGCCAGGCCCGGACAGGACCCCAGCCCCAGCATTTT

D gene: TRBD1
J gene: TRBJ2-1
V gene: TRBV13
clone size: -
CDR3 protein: CASSTTGDRGQFF
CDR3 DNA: TGTGCCAGCAGCACGACAGGGGACAGGGGGCAGTTCTTC